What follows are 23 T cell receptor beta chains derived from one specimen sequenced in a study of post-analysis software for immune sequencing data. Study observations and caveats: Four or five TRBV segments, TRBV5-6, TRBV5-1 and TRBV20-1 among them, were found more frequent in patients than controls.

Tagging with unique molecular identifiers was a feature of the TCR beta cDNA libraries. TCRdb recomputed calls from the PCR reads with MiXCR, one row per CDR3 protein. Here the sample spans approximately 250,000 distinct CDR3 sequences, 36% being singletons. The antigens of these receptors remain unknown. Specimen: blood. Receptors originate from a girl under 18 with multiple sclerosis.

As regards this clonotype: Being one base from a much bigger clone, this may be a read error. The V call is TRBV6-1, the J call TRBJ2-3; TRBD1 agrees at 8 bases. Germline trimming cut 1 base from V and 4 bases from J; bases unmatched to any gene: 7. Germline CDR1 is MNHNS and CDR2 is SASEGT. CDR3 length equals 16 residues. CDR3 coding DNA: TGTGCCAGCAGTGAAGAAGGGACAGGACCCGCAGATACGCAGTATTTT. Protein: CASSEEGTGPADTQYF.

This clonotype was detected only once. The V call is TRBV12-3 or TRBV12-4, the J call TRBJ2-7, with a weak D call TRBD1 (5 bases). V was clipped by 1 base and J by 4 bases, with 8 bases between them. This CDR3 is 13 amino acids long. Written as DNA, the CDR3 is TGTGCCAGCAGTTTAGGCCGACAGTACGAGCAGTACTTC. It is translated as CASSLGRQYEQYF.

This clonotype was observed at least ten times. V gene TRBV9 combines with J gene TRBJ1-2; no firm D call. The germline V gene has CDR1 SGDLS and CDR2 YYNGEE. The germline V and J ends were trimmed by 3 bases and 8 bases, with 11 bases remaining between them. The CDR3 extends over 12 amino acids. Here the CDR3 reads CASSAEVEGYTF. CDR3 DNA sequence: TGTGCCAGCAGCGCCGAAGTTGAGGGCTACACCTTC.

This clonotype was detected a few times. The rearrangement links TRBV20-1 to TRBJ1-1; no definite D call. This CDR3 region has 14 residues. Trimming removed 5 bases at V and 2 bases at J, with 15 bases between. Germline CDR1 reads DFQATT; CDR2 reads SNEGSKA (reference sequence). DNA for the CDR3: TGCAGTGCTGGCGAATCGGGCCGTAACACTGAAGCTTTCTTT. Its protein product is CSAGESGRNTEAFF.

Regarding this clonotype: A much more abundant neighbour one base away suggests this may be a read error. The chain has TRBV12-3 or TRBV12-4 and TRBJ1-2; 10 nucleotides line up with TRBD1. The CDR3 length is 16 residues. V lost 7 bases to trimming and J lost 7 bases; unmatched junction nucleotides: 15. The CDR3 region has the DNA TGTGCCAGCACTGCAACCCCCGGGACAGGGGCCCCTGGCTACACCTTC. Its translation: CASTATPGTGAPGYTF.

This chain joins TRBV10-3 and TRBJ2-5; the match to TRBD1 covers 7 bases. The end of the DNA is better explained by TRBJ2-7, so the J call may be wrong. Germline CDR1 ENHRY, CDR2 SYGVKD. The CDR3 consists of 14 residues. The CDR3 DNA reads TGTGCCATCAGTGAGAGGACAGGTACCTACGAGCAGTACTTC. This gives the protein CAISERTGTYEQYF.

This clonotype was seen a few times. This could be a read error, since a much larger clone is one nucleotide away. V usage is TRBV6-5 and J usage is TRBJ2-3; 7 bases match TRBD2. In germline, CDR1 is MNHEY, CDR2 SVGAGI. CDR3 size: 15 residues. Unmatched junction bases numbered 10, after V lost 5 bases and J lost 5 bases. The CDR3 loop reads CASSIGGSQGDTQYF. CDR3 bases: TGTGCCAGCAGTATCGGCGGGAGCCAAGGAGATACGCAGTATTTT.

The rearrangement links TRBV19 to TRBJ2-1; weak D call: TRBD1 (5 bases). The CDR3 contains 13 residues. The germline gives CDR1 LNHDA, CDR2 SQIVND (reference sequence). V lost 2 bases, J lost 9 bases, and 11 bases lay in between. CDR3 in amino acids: CASSIRAGSEQFF. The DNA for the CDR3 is TGTGCCAGTAGTATAAGGGCAGGGTCTGAGCAGTTCTTC.

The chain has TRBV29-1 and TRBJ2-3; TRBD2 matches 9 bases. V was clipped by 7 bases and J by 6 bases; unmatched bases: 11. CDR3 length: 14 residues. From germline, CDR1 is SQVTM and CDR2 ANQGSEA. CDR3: CSAWRAGGPDTQYF. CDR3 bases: TGCAGCGCTTGGCGGGCGGGAGGGCCGGATACGCAGTATTTT.

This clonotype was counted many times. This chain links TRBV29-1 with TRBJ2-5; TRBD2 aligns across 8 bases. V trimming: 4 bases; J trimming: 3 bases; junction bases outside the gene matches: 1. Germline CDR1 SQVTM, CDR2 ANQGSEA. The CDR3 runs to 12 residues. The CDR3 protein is CSVGRGEETQYF. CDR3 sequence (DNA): TGCAGCGTTGGGCGGGGGGAAGAGACCCAGTACTTC.

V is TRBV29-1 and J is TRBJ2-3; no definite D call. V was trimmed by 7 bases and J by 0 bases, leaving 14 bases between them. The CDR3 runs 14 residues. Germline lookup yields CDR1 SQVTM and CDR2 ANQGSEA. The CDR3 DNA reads TGCAGCGCATTAAGAGAACCTAGCACAGATACGCAGTATTTT. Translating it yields CSALREPSTDTQYF.

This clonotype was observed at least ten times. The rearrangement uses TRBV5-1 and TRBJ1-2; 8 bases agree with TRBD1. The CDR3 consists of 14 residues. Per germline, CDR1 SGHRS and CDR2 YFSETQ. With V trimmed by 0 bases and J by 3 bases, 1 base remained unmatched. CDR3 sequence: CASSLVQGDYGYTF. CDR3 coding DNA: TGCGCCAGCAGCTTGGTACAGGGGGACTATGGCTACACCTTC. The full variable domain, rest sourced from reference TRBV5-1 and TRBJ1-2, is KAGVTQTPRYLIKTRGQQVTLSCSPISGHRSVSWYQQTPGQGLQFLFEYFSETQRNKGNFPGRFSGRQFSNSRSEMNVSTLELGDSALYLCASSLVQGDYGYTFGSGTRLTVV.

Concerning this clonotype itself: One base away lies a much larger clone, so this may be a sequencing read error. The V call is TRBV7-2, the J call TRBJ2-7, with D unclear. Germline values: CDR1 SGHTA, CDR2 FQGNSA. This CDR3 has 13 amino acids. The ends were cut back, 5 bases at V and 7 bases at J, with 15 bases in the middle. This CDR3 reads CASSAPRPCEQYF. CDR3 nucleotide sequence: TGTGCCAGCAGCGCTCCACGTCCGTGTGAGCAGTACTTC.

The CDR3 nucleotides are TGTGCCAGCAGTTTGGGCGGGTATGAGGAGCAGTACTTC. This codes for CASSLGGYEEQYF. The chain recombines TRBV12-3 or TRBV12-4 with TRBJ2-5; tentatively, D is TRBD2 (5 bases). V gave up 3 bases and J gave up 11 bases, with 16 bases separating them. This CDR3 region has 13 residues.

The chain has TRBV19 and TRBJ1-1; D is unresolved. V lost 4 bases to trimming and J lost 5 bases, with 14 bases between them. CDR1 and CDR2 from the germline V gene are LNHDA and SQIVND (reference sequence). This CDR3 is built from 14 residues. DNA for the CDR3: TGTGCCAGTAGTACCGGCCGACGGGATACTGAAGCTTTCTTT. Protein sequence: CASSTGRRDTEAFF.

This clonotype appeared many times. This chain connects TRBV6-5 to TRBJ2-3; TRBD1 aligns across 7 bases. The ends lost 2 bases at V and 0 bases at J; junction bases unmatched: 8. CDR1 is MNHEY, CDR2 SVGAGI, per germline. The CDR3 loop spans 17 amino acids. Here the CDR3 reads CASSYGWRQGSTDTQYF. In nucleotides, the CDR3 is TGTGCCAGCAGTTACGGCTGGAGACAGGGTAGCACAGATACGCAGTATTTT.

The CDR3 bases are TGCGCCAGCAGGGTGAGCGTCACCGGGGAGCTGTTTTTT. Translated: CASRVSVTGELFF. The V gene is TRBV5-1, the J gene TRBJ2-2; no reliable D call. The CDR3 covers 13 residues. V was pared by 5 bases and J by 4 bases, with 9 bases between. The germline V gene has CDR1 SGHRS and CDR2 YFSETQ.

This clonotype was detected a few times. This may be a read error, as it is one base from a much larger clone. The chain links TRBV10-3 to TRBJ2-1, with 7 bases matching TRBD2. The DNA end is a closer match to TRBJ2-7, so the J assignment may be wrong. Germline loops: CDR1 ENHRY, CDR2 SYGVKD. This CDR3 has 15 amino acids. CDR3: CAISESGSGANEQYF. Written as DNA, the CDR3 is TGTGCCATCAGTGAGTCAGGGAGCGGGGCTAATGAGCAGTACTTC.

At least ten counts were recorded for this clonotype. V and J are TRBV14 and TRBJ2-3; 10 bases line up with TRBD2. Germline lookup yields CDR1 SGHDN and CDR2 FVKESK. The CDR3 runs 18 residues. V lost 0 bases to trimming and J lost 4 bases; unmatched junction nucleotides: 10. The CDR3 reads CASSQDRPSGRQSDTQYF. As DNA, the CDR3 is TGTGCCAGCAGCCAAGATCGTCCTAGCGGGAGACAGTCAGATACGCAGTATTTT.

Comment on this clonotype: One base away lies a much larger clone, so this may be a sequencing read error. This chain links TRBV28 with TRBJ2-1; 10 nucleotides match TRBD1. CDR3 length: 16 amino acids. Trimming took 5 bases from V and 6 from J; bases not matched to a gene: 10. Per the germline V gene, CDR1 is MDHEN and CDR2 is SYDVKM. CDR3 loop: CASSPDPGTGVNEQFF. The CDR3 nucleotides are TGTGCCAGCAGTCCAGACCCCGGGACAGGGGTCAATGAGCAGTTCTTC.

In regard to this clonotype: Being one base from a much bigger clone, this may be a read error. The CDR3 DNA follows: TGTGCCAGCAGCTTAGCCAGAGGGGCCGACACCGGGGAGCTGTTTTTT. As protein: CASSLARGADTGELFF. The chain carries TRBV11-2 and TRBJ2-2; perhaps D is TRBD1 or TRBD2 (5 bases each). V shed 1 base and J shed 3 bases, with 12 bases lying between them. Germline V gene lookup returns CDR1 SGHAT and CDR2 FQNNGV. This CDR3 spans 16 amino acids.

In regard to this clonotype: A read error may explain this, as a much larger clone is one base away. Here the CDR3 DNA reads TGTGCCAGCAGTCAGGGGTGGAGCTCCTACAAGGAGCAGTTCTTC. Residues: CASSQGWSSYKEQFF. The chain recombines TRBV27 with TRBJ2-1, with D perhaps matching TRBD1 (6 bases). The CDR3 is made up of 15 amino acids. CDR1 and CDR2 from the germline V gene are MNHEY and SMNVEV (reference sequence).

CDR3: CASSQGEGVGKSPLHF. Here the CDR3 DNA reads TGCGCCAGCAGCCAAGGTGAGGGCGTGGGGAAGTCACCCCTCCACTTT. The chain couples TRBV4-1 to TRBJ1-6; no clear D. Germline loops: CDR1 MGHRA, CDR2 YSYEKL. Trimming took 1 base from V and 10 from J, leaving 17 bases between them. The CDR3 totals 16 residues.